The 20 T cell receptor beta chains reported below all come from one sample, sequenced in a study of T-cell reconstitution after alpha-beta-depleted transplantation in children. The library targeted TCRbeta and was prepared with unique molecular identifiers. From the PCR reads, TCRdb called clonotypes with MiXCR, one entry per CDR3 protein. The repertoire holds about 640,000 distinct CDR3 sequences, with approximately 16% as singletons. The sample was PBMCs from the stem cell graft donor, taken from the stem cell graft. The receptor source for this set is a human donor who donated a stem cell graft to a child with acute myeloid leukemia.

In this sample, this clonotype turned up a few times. CDR3 nucleotides: TGCGCCAGCAGCCTTTTACCTCCGGGACAGGGGGCCTGGAACACTGAAGCTTTCTTT. Translated, it gives CASSLLPPGQGAWNTEAFF. The chain is built from TRBV4-3 and TRBJ1-1; 12 bases agree with TRBD1. CDR3 length equals 19 residues. Germline loops: CDR1 LGHNA, CDR2 YSLEER. Unmatched junction bases numbered 13, after V lost 4 bases and J lost 1 base.

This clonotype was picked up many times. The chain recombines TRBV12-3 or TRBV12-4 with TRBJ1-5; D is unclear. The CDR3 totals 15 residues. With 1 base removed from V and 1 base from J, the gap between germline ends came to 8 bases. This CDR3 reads CASSLGQTSNQPQHF. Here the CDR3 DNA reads TGTGCCAGCAGTTTAGGGCAGACGAGCAATCAGCCCCAGCATTTT.

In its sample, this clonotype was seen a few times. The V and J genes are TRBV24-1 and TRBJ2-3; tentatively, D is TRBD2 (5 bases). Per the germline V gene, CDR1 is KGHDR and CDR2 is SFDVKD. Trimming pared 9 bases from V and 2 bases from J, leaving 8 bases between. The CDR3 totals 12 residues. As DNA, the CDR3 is TGTGCCACCGGAGCGGCCACAGATACGCAGTATTTT. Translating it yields CATGAATDTQYF.

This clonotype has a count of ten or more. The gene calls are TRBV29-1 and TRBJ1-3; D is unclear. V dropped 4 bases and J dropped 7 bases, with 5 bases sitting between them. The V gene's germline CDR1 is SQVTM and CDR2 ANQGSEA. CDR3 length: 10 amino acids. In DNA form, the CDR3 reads TGCAGCGTTGCCTCTAACACCATATATTTT. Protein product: CSVASNTIYF.

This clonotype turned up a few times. CDR3 nucleotides: TGTGCCAGCTCACCAGTCGGGACTAGCCGTTACAATGAGCAGTTCTTC. It is translated as CASSPVGTSRYNEQFF. This chain joins TRBV18 and TRBJ2-1, with 9 bases identical to TRBD2. The CDR3 length is 16 residues. J lost 4 bases, V lost 2 bases, and 6 bases had no gene match. Looked up from germline, CDR1 is KGHSH and CDR2 is LQKENI.

The CDR3 DNA sequence: TGTGCCAGCAGCTGGGGACAGGCTCCCCATGAGCAGTTCTTC. Translation: CASSWGQAPHEQFF. This chain joins TRBV7-9 and TRBJ2-1, with 8 positions matching TRBD1. This CDR3 region has 14 residues. Germline V lookup: CDR1 SEHNR, CDR2 FQNEAQ (reference sequence). The trim removed 4 bases at V and 8 bases at J, leaving 7 bases unmatched. Drawing the rest from reference TRBV7-9 and TRBJ2-1, the complete variable domain is DTGVSQNPRHKITKRGQNVTFRCDPISEHNRLYWYRQTLGQGPEFLTYFQNEAQLEKSRLLSDRFSAERPKGSFSTLEIQRTEQGDSAMYLCASSWGQAPHEQFFGPGTRLTVL.

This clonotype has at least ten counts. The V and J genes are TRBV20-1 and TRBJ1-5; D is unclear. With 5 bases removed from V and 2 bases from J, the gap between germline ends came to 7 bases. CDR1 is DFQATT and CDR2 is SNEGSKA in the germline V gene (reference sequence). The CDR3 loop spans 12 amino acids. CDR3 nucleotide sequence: TGCAGTGCTGGGGTCGGCAATCAGCCCCAGCATTTT. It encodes CSAGVGNQPQHF.

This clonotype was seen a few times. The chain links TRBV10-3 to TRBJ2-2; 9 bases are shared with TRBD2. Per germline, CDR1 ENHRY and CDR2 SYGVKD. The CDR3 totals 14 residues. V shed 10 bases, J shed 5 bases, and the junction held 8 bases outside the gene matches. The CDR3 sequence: CATRTSEGTGELFF. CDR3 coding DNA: TGTGCCACAAGGACTAGCGAGGGTACCGGGGAGCTGTTTTTT.

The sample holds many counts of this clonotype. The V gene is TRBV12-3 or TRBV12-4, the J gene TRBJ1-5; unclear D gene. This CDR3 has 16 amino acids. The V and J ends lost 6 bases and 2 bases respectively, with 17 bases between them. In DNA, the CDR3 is TGTGCCAGCAGCCTGAAGGGAGGCTTAGGCAATCAGCCCCAGCATTTT. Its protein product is CASSLKGGLGNQPQHF.

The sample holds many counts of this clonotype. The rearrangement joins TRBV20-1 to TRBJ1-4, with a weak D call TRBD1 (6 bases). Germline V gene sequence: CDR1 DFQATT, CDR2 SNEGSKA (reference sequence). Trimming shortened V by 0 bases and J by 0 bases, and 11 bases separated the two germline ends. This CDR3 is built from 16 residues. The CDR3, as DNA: TGCAGTGCTAGAGATCTAGCAGGGGCAACTAATGAAAAACTGTTTTTT. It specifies CSARDLAGATNEKLFF.

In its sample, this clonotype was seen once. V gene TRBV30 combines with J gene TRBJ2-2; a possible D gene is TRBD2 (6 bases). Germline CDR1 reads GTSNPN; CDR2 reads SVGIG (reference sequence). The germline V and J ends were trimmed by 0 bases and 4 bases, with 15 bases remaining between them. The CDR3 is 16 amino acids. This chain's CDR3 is CAWSVWSPGGTGELFF. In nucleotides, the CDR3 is TGTGCCTGGAGTGTGTGGTCGCCCGGGGGCACCGGGGAGCTGTTTTTT.

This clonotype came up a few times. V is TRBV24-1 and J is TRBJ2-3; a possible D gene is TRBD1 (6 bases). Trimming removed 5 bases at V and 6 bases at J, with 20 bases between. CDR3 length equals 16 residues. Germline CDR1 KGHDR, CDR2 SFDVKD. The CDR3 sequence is CATSGGQPPKQDTQYF. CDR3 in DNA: TGTGCCACCAGTGGCGGACAGCCACCCAAGCAGGATACGCAGTATTTT.

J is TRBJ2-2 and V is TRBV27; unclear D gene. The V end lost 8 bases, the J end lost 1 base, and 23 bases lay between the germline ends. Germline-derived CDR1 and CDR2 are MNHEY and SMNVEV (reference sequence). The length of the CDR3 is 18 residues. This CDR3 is CASYHPRGRNGNTGELFF. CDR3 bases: TGTGCCAGCTACCACCCCCGAGGCAGGAACGGGAACACCGGGGAGCTGTTTTTT.

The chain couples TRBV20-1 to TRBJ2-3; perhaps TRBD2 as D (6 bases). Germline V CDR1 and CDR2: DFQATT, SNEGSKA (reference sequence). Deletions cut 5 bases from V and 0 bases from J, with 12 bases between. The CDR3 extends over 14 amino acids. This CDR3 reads CSAGTSSSTDTQYF. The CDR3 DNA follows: TGCAGTGCTGGGACTTCCTCTAGCACAGATACGCAGTATTTT.

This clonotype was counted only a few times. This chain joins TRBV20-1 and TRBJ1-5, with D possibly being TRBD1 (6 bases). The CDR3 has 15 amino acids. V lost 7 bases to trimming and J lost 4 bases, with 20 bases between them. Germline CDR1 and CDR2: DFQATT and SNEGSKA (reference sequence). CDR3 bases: TGCAGTGTGGGACACCCGGGCGGCCAAAATCAGCCCCAGCATTTT. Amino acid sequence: CSVGHPGGQNQPQHF.

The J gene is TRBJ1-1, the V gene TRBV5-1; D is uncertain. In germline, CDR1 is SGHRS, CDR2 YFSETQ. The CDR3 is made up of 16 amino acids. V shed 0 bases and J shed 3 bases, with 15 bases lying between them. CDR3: CASSLATRFEDTEAFF. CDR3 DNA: TGCGCCAGCAGCTTGGCAACTCGGTTTGAGGACACTGAAGCTTTCTTT.

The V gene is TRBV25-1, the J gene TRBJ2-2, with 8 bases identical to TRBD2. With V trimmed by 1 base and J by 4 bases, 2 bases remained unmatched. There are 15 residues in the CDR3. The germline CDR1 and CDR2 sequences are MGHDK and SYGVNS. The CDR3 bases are TGTGCCAGCAGTGAATTGCGGGGGGCCACCGGGGAGCTGTTTTTT. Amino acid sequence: CASSELRGATGELFF.

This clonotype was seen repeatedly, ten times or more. CDR3 DNA sequence: TGTGCCAGCAGCCCTAGTCGGACAGGGGGAAATTCACCCCTCCACTTT. Its translation is CASSPSRTGGNSPLHF. The genes are TRBV7-2 and TRBJ1-6; 10 bases are shared with TRBD1. The CDR3 loop spans 16 amino acids. In germline, CDR1 is SGHTA, CDR2 FQGNSA. The junction had 8 bases not matched to a gene; V was cut back by 5 bases and J by 7 bases.

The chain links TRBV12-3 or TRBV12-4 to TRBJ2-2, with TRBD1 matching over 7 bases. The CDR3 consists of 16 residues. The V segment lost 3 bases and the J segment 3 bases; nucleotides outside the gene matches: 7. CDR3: CASSFARQGDTGELFF. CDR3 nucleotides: TGTGCCAGCAGTTTCGCCCGACAGGGAGACACCGGGGAGCTGTTTTTT.

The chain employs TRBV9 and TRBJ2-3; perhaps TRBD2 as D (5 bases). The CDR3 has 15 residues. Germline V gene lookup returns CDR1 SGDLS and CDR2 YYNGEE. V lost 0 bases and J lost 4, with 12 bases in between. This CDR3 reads CASSVAGLEADTQYF. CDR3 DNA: TGTGCCAGCAGCGTAGCGGGTCTGGAGGCAGATACGCAGTATTTT.